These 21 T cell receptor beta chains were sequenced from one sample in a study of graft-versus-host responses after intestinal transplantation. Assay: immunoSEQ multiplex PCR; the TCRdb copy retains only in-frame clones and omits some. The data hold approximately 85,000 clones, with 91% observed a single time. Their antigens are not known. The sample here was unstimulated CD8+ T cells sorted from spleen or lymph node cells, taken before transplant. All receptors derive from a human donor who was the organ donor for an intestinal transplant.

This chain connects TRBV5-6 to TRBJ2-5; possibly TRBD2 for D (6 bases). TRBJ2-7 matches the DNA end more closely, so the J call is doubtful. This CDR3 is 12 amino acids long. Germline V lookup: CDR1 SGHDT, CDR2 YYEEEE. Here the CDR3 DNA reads TGTGCCAGCAGCCCATCGGGGGACGAGCAGTACTTC. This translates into CASSPSGDEQYF.

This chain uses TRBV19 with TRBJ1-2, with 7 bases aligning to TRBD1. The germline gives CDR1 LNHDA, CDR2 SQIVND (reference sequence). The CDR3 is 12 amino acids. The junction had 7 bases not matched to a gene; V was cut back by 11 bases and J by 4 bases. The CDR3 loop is CAGYRGIYGYTF. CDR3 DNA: TGTGCCGGGTACAGGGGAATCTATGGCTACACCTTC.

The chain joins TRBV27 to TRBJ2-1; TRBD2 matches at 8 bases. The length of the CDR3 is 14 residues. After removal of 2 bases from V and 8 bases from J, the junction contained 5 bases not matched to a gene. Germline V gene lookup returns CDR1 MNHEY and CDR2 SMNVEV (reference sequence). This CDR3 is CASSLAGGSYEQFF. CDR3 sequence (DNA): TGTGCCAGCAGTTTAGCGGGAGGTTCTTATGAGCAGTTCTTC.

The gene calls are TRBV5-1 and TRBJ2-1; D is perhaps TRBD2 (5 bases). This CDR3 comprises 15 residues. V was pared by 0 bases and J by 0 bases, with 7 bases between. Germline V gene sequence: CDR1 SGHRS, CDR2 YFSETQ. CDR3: CASSLEGSSYNEQFF. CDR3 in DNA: TGCGCCAGCAGCTTGGAAGGGAGCTCCTACAATGAGCAGTTCTTC.

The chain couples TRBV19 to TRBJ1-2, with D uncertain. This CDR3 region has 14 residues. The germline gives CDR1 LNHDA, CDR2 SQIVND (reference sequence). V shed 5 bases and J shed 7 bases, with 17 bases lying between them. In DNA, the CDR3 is TGTGCCAGTAGTCCCAGAGGCGGTCATTCTGGCTACACCTTC. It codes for CASSPRGGHSGYTF.

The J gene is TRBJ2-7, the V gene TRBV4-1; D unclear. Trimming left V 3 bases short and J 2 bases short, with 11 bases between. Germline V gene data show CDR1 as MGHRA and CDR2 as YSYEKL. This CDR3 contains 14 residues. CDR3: CASSQGLGPYEQYF. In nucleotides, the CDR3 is TGCGCCAGCAGCCAGGGGTTAGGCCCCTACGAGCAGTACTTC.

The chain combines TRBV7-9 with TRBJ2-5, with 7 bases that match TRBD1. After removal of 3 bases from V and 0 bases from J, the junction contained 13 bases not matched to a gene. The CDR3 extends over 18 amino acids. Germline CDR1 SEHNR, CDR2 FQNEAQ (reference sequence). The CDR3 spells CASSFNPLQGMNQETQYF. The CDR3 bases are TGTGCCAGCAGCTTCAATCCTTTACAGGGGATGAACCAAGAGACCCAGTACTTC.

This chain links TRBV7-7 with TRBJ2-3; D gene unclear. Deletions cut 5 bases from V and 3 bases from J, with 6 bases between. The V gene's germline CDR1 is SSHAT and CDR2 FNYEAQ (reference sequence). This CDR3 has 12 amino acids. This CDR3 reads CASSPVTDTQYF. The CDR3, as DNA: TGTGCCAGCAGCCCAGTGACAGATACGCAGTATTTT.

The CDR3 loop reads CASSSLNAYPYNEQFF. The CDR3 coding sequence is TGTGCCAGCAGTTCCCTGAATGCGTACCCCTACAATGAGCAGTTCTTC. The V gene is TRBV27, the J gene TRBJ2-1; unclear D gene. The V gene's germline CDR1 is MNHEY and CDR2 SMNVEV (reference sequence). This CDR3 is built from 16 residues. Trimming left V 4 bases short and J 2 bases short, with 15 bases between.

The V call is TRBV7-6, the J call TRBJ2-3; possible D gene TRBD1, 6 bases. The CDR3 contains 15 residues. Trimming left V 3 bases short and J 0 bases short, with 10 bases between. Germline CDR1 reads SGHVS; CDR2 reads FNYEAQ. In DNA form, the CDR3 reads TGTGCCAGCAGCTTCGGGACACCGAGCACAGATACGCAGTATTTT. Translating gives CASSFGTPSTDTQYF.

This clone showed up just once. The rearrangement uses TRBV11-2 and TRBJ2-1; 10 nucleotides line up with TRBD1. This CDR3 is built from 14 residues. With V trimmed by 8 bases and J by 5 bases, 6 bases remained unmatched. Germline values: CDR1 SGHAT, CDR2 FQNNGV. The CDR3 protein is CASSGQGFHNEQFF. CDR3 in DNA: TGTGCCAGCTCGGGACAGGGGTTCCACAATGAGCAGTTCTTC.

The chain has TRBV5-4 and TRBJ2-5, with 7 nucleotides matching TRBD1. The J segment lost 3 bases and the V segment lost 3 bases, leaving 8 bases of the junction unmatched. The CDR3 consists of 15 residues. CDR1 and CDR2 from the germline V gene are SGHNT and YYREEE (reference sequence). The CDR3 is CASSSGTAEKETQYF. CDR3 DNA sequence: TGTGCCAGCAGCTCCGGGACAGCGGAAAAAGAGACCCAGTACTTC.

The CDR3: CASSSWGLHGYTF. The CDR3 DNA follows: TGTGCCAGCAGTTCCTGGGGCTTGCATGGCTACACCTTC. The J gene is TRBJ1-2, the V gene TRBV6-1; possibly TRBD1 for D (5 bases). V gave up 5 bases and J gave up 6 bases, with 13 bases separating them. Germline V CDR1 and CDR2: MNHNS, SASEGT. The CDR3 covers 13 residues.

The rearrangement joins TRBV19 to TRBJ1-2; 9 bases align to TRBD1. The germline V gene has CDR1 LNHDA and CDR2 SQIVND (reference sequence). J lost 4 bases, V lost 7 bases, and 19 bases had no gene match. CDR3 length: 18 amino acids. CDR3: CASTRTGEPVGVSYGYTF. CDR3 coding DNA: TGTGCCAGTACCCGGACAGGGGAGCCCGTAGGCGTTAGCTATGGCTACACCTTC.

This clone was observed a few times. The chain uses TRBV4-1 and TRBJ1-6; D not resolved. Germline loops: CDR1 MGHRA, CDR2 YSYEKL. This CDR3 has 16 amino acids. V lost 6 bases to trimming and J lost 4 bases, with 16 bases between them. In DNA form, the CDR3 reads TGCGCCAGCAGAACCCACGGACGCCGGTATAATTCACCCCTCCACTTT. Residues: CASRTHGRRYNSPLHF.

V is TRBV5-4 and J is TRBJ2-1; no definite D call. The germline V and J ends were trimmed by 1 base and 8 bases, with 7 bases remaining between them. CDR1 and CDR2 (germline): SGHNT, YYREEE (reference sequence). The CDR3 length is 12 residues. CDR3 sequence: CASSLSAHEQFF. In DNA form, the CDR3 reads TGTGCCAGCAGCTTGTCAGCCCATGAGCAGTTCTTC. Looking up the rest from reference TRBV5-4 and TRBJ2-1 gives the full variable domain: ETGVTQSPTHLIKTRGQQVTLRCSSQSGHNTVSWYQQALGQGPQFIFQYYREEENGRGNFPPRFSGLQFPNYSSELNVNALELDDSALYLCASSLSAHEQFFGPGTRLTVL.

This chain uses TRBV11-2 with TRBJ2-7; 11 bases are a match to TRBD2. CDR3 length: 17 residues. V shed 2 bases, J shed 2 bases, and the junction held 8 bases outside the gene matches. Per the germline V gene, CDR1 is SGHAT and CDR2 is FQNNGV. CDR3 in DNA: TGTGCCAGCAGCTTACTTCTAGCGGGAGGCTATACCTACGAGCAGTACTTC. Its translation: CASSLLLAGGYTYEQYF.

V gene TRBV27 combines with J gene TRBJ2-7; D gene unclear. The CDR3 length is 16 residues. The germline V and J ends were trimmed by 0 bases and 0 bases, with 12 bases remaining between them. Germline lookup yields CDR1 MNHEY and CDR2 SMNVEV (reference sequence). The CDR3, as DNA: TGTGCCAGCAGTTTATCTCTAGACACAAGCTCCTACGAGCAGTACTTC. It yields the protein CASSLSLDTSSYEQYF.

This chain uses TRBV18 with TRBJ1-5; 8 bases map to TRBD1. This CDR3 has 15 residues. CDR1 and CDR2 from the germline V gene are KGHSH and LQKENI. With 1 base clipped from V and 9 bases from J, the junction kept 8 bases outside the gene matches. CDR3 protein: CASSPRRQGPWPQHF. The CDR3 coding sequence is TGTGCCAGCTCACCACGAAGACAGGGGCCCTGGCCCCAGCATTTT. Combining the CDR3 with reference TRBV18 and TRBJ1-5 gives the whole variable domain NAGVMQNPRHLVRRRGQEARLRCSPMKGHSHVYWYRQLPEEGLKFMVYLQKENIIDESGMPKERFSAEFPKEGPSILRIQQVVRGDSAAYFCASSPRRQGPWPQHFGDGTRLSIL.

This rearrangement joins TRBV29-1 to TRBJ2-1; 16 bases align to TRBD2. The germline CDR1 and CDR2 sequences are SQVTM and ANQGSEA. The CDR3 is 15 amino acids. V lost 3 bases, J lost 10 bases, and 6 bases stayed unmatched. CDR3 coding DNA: TGCAGCGTTGAGGGGACTAGCGGGAGGGCCCGGGAGCAGTTCTTC. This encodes CSVEGTSGRAREQFF.

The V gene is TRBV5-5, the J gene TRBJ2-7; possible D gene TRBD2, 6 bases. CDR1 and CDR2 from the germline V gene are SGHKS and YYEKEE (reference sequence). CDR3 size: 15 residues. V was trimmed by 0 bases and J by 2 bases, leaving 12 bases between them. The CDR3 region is CASSLGGDGTYEQYF. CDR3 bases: TGTGCCAGCAGCTTGGGCGGGGATGGGACCTACGAGCAGTACTTC.